This T cell receptor (beta chain) was captured by sequencing in a study of T cell repertoires in cytomegalovirus infection. About the study: The authors used CMV epitopes that were HLA-C-restricted (recently identified) and HLA-B-restricted (well studied). Through public TCR beta signatures, both CMV infection and matching HLA type were indicated. Findings of the study overall: It was HLA-C-restricted CMV-specific TCR beta clonotypes that dominated the response ex vivo. Cumulated frequencies of public TCR beta families served to identify carriers of CMV plus the relevant HLA.

From the reads, TCRdb called clonotypes with MiXCR, one entry per CDR3 protein. The sample carries about 78,000 distinct CDR3 sequences, 35% to 45% recorded once. Germline CDR1 and CDR2: SGHVS and FQNEAQ. The CDR3 has 14 residues. On this clonotype: The target antigen is unknown. One end of the junction varies from germline; a read error may be responsible.

Material: CD8+ T cells from cultured PBMCs, obtained from culture after CMV antigen stimulation. This rearrangement joins TRBV7-8 to TRBJ2-7; weak D call: TRBD2 (7 bases). This sequence was found in a human donor in good health (CMV status not recorded). Some clones in this sample may be carry-over from other donors' samples. The CDR3 bases are TGTGCCAGCAGCTCGGGTGGGGGGGCCTACGAGGAGTACTTC. Translated, it gives CASSSGGGAYEEYF. The variable domain in full, completed from reference TRBV7-8 and TRBJ2-7, reads GAGVSQSPRYKVAKRGQDVALRCDPISGHVSLFWYQQALGQGPEFLTYFQNEAQLDKSGLPSDRFFAERPEGSVSTLKIQRTQQEDSAVYLCASSSGGGAYEEYFGPGTRLTVT.